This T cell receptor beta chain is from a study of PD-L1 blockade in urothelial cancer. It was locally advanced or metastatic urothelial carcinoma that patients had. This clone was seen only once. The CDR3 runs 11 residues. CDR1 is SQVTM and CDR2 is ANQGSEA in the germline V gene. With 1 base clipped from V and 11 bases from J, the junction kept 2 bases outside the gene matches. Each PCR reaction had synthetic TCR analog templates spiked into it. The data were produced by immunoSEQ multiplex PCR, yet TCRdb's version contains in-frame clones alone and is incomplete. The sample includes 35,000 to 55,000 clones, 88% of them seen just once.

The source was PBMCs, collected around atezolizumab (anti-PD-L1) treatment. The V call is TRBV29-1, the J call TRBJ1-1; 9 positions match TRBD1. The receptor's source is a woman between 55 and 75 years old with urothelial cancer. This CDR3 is CSVEGGQGAFF. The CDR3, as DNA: TGCAGCGTTGAAGGGGGACAGGGTGCTTTCTTT.